Following are 22 T cell receptor beta chains from one sample sequenced in a study of T-cell memory formation after mild COVID-19. TCRdb re-called the 5' RACE reads through MiXCR, storing one row per CDR3 protein. The table lists about 420,000 distinct CDR3 sequences, more than 20% of them singletons, with over 10% in the top ten. The sequenced sample consisted of PBMCs or a T cell subset sorted from them (not recorded which). Receptors were obtained from an adult woman who had mild COVID-19 (a few samples of this study predate the infection). Cell type and time point are not known.

This clonotype has more than one count but fewer than ten. The chain carries TRBV12-3 or TRBV12-4 and TRBJ1-1; possible D gene TRBD1, 5 bases. V was shortened by 5 bases and J by 4 bases, with 17 bases between the two germline ends. The CDR3 is 15 amino acids. The DNA for the CDR3 is TGTGCCAGCAGTACTCACAGGAATTGGATCACTGAAGCTTTCTTT. It is translated as CASSTHRNWITEAFF.

This clonotype was found a few times. J is TRBJ2-7 and V is TRBV9, with a weak D call TRBD2 (6 bases). V shed 4 bases and J shed 3 bases, with 17 bases lying between them. Per germline, CDR1 SGDLS and CDR2 YYNGEE. The length of the CDR3 is 15 residues. The CDR3 loop is CASSTSGAGGYEQYF. In nucleotides, the CDR3 is TGTGCCAGCAGCACCTCCGGGGCCGGGGGCTACGAGCAGTACTTC.

V and J are TRBV12-3 or TRBV12-4 and TRBJ2-1; 7 bases are shared with TRBD2. J gave up 4 bases and V 3 bases, and 9 bases lay outside the gene matches. The CDR3 is 16 amino acids. Written as DNA, the CDR3 is TGTGCCAGCAGTTTTTATGGGGGGGGGATATACAATGAGCAGTTCTTC. Its translation: CASSFYGGGIYNEQFF.

This clonotype was seen only a few times. The chain has TRBV20-1 and TRBJ2-1; D could derive from TRBD1 or TRBD2 (5 bases each). Germline lookup yields CDR1 DFQATT and CDR2 SNEGSKA (reference sequence). V was trimmed by 3 bases and J by 6 bases, leaving 6 bases between them. The CDR3 sequence is 11 residues long. CDR3 residues: CSASGGNEQFF. In DNA, the CDR3 is TGCAGTGCTAGTGGGGGCAATGAGCAGTTCTTC.

This CDR3 is CASSQSWGRAPLMNTEAFF. CDR3 in DNA: TGTGCCAGCAGCCAAAGTTGGGGGAGGGCCCCTCTAATGAACACTGAAGCTTTCTTT. The J gene is TRBJ1-1, the V gene TRBV4-2, with D possibly being TRBD1 (5 bases). The CDR3 sequence is 19 residues long. V lost 2 bases and J lost 0, with 22 bases in between. Germline lookup yields CDR1 LGHNA and CDR2 YNFKEQ.

The rearrangement links TRBV5-1 to TRBJ2-7; TRBD1 matches at 9 bases. Germline V gives CDR1 SGHRS, CDR2 YFSETQ. The CDR3 runs 15 residues. V shed 4 bases, J shed 3 bases, and the junction held 8 bases outside the gene matches. The CDR3: CASSPGTGHVYEQYF. Written as DNA, the CDR3 is TGCGCCAGCAGCCCCGGGACAGGGCATGTCTACGAGCAGTACTTC.

This clonotype turned up a few times. This sequence joins TRBV7-9 and TRBJ1-4; D possibly corresponds to TRBD1 (5 bases). V was pared by 5 bases and J by 0 bases, with 22 bases between. The CDR3 spans 19 residues. Germline CDR1 SEHNR, CDR2 FQNEAQ (reference sequence). CDR3: CASSPEPTGLLSTNEKLFF. In DNA form, the CDR3 reads TGTGCCAGCAGCCCAGAGCCCACAGGTCTCCTCTCAACTAATGAAAAACTGTTTTTT. Full variable domain (rest looked up from reference TRBV7-9 and TRBJ1-4): DTGVSQNPRHKITKRGQNVTFRCDPISEHNRLYWYRQTLGQGPEFLTYFQNEAQLEKSRLLSDRFSAERPKGSFSTLEIQRTEQGDSAMYLCASSPEPTGLLSTNEKLFFGSGTQLSVL.

The sample holds a few counts of this clonotype. The chain joins TRBV7-6 to TRBJ2-5, with 8 bases identical to TRBD2. The ends lost 1 base at V and 3 bases at J; junction bases unmatched: 10. This CDR3 comprises 17 residues. Germline CDR1 is SGHVS and CDR2 is FNYEAQ. In nucleotides, the CDR3 is TGTGCCAGCAGCTTAGGAGGCGCGGCGGGGGGCAAAGAGACCCAGTACTTC. The encoded protein is CASSLGGAAGGKETQYF.

V usage is TRBV11-1 and J usage is TRBJ2-2; 9 bases are a match to TRBD2. CDR3 size: 17 residues. Germline lookup yields CDR1 SGHAT and CDR2 FQDESV (reference sequence). V trimming: 4 bases; J trimming: 9 bases; junction bases outside the gene matches: 15. The CDR3 bases are TGTGCCAGCAGCTGGACCTTGCAAGCGGGGGGAACCCGGGAGCTGTTTTTT. The encoded protein is CASSWTLQAGGTRELFF.

The rearrangement joins TRBV29-1 to TRBJ2-7; D assignment may be TRBD1 or TRBD2 (5 bases each). V was clipped by 6 bases and J by 2 bases, with 17 bases between them. Germline V gene data show CDR1 as SQVTM and CDR2 as ANQGSEA. The CDR3 spans 14 residues. The CDR3 DNA reads TGCAGCGTCGTCGATACCGGGACCACCTACGAGCAGTACTTC. This codes for CSVVDTGTTYEQYF.

V and J are TRBV20-1 and TRBJ2-1; D call uncertain. Germline CDR1 DFQATT, CDR2 SNEGSKA (reference sequence). The V end was cut by 3 bases, the J end by 0 bases, with 9 bases between. CDR3 length equals 14 residues. CDR3 in DNA: TGCAGTGCTAGGCCCCTGAGCTCCTACAATGAGCAGTTCTTC. This translates into CSARPLSSYNEQFF.

The chain couples TRBV12-3 or TRBV12-4 to TRBJ2-7; 8 nucleotides line up with TRBD2. The CDR3 has 15 residues. Trimming took 3 bases from V and 7 from J; bases not matched to a gene: 11. CDR3 DNA: TGTGCCAGCAGTTTTGGTCGGGAGGGCTTGGGGGAGCAGTACTTC. Its protein is CASSFGREGLGEQYF.

This clonotype has a handful of counts. The chain recombines TRBV19 with TRBJ2-7, with 9 bases that match TRBD2. This CDR3 has 13 amino acids. Looked up from germline, CDR1 is LNHDA and CDR2 is SQIVND (reference sequence). V lost 7 bases, J lost 6 bases, and 7 bases stayed unmatched. The CDR3 loop reads CASIGSGRAEQYF. CDR3 coding DNA: TGTGCCAGTATAGGTAGCGGGAGAGCCGAGCAGTACTTC.

The sample holds a few counts of this clonotype. The V call is TRBV5-4, the J call TRBJ2-7, with TRBD2 matching 9 bases. Germline V gene data show CDR1 as SGHNT and CDR2 as YYREEE (reference sequence). This CDR3 spans 15 amino acids. The junction had 7 bases not matched to a gene; V was cut back by 3 bases and J by 3 bases. For the CDR3, the DNA is TGTGCCAGCAGCTCGGTTAGCGGGAGTATCTACGAGCAGTACTTC. As protein: CASSSVSGSIYEQYF.

This chain joins TRBV7-9 and TRBJ1-6; 8 bases align to TRBD1. CDR3 length equals 15 residues. CDR1 and CDR2 (germline): SEHNR, FQNEAQ (reference sequence). V dropped 8 bases and J dropped 6; count of bases not matched to a gene: 9. CDR3 DNA: TGTGCCAGCGGGGGGCAGGGGGCCGGTAATTCACCCCTCCACTTT. This encodes CASGGQGAGNSPLHF.

V gene TRBV20-1 combines with J gene TRBJ2-5; TRBD1 matches at 7 bases. Germline V CDR1 and CDR2: DFQATT, SNEGSKA (reference sequence). V shed 3 bases, J shed 7 bases, and the junction held 8 bases outside the gene matches. This CDR3 contains 13 residues. CDR3 residues: CSARRTGDGTQYF. The CDR3 bases are TGCAGTGCTAGGAGGACAGGTGACGGGACCCAGTACTTC.

This clonotype was detected a few times. The rearrangement uses TRBV30 and TRBJ2-7; no firm D call. V lost 1 base to trimming and J lost 3 bases, with 4 bases between them. Looked up from germline, CDR1 is GTSNPN and CDR2 is SVGIG (reference sequence). The CDR3 runs 11 residues. This chain's CDR3 is CAWSGLYEQYF. Here the CDR3 DNA reads TGTGCCTGGAGTGGGCTCTACGAGCAGTACTTC.

V usage is TRBV2 and J usage is TRBJ1-2, with a weak D call TRBD1 (5 bases). The V gene's germline CDR1 is SNHLY and CDR2 FYNNEI. V dropped 6 bases and J dropped 2 bases, with 10 bases sitting between them. The CDR3 is 13 residues long. The CDR3 bases are TGTGCCAGCAGGACAGACCGGAACTATGGCTACACCTTC. Encoded protein: CASRTDRNYGYTF.

This rearrangement joins TRBV15 to TRBJ1-5; possible D gene TRBD1, 6 bases. With 3 bases removed from V and 1 base from J, the gap between germline ends came to 10 bases. This CDR3 region has 15 residues. In germline, CDR1 is LNHNV, CDR2 YYDKDF (reference sequence). The CDR3 sequence is CATSRAGVSNQPQHF. The CDR3 DNA is TGTGCCACCAGCAGGGCAGGGGTGAGCAATCAGCCCCAGCATTTT.

The J gene is TRBJ1-4, the V gene TRBV13, with 7 nucleotides matching TRBD1. The germline CDR1 and CDR2 sequences are PRHDT and FYEKMQ (reference sequence). This CDR3 has 14 amino acids. Trimming cost V 5 bases and J 7 bases; bases outside gene matches: 7. CDR3 sequence: CASSQGGLGEKLFF. DNA for the CDR3: TGTGCCAGCAGCCAGGGGGGGCTTGGTGAAAAACTGTTTTTT.

This chain joins TRBV29-1 and TRBJ2-5; 11 bases fit TRBD2. The ends lost 7 bases at V and 9 bases at J; junction bases unmatched: 13. The CDR3 is 14 amino acids. Per the germline V gene, CDR1 is SQVTM and CDR2 is ANQGSEA. CDR3 protein: CSAPSSGRLHAQYF. In nucleotides, the CDR3 is TGCAGCGCCCCGTCTAGCGGGAGGCTCCATGCCCAGTACTTC.

This chain joins TRBV3-1 and TRBJ2-1, with TRBD2 matching over 7 bases. Losses at the gene ends were 3 bases for V and 4 bases for J; bases not matched to a gene: 3. The CDR3 has 14 residues. The germline CDR1 and CDR2 sequences are LGHDT and YNNKEL (reference sequence). This chain's CDR3 is CASSQRESYNEQFF. Written as DNA, the CDR3 is TGTGCCAGCAGCCAGCGGGAGTCATACAATGAGCAGTTCTTC.